Following are 22 T cell receptor beta chains from one sample sequenced in a study of T cells after posttransplantation cyclophosphamide listed by TCRdb under 2016. The library was produced with the immunoSEQ multiplex PCR assay. TCRdb took this table from immuneACCESS and kept in-frame rearrangements with V and J called. Such tables lack part of the clones; where checked against another copy, unresolved V genes explain under half of the gap, and the rest is unexplained. Recorded for this sample are fewer than 35,000 clones; about 91% of them occurred a single time. 0.1% to 0.12% of the sample rests with the top ten. Viable CD3+CD4+ or CD3+CD8+ cells that were CCR7+CD45RA+CD45RO-CD95-CD27+CD28+ were defined as naive T cells. The sequenced sample consisted of naive CD4+ T cells sorted from blood. The receptors here all came from a man younger than 45 in good health and a related stem cell transplant donor.

The chain carries TRBV28 and TRBJ1-4; TRBD1 aligns across 9 bases. Germline CDR1 MDHEN, CDR2 SYDVKM. After removal of 5 bases from V and 3 bases from J, the junction contained 4 bases not matched to a gene. CDR3 length: 15 amino acids. The CDR3 coding sequence is TGTGCCAGCAGTACACAGGGGGCGGCTAATGAAAAACTGTTTTTT. Encoded protein: CASSTQGAANEKLFF.

This clone was seen a single time. The chain carries TRBV7-8 and TRBJ1-5; 7 bases fit TRBD1. CDR3 length: 14 residues. V trimming: 5 bases; J trimming: 1 base; junction bases outside the gene matches: 2. CDR1 and CDR2 from the germline V gene are SGHVS and FQNEAQ. This CDR3 is CASSRQGSNQPQHF. CDR3 DNA: TGTGCCAGCAGCCGACAGGGCAGCAATCAGCCCCAGCATTTT.

The V gene is TRBV28, the J gene TRBJ2-7; 9 bases are shared with TRBD2. Germline trimming cut 6 bases from V and 2 bases from J; bases unmatched to any gene: 8. Germline CDR1 reads MDHEN; CDR2 reads SYDVKM. This CDR3 spans 15 amino acids. This CDR3 reads CASRTPAGGTYEQYF. DNA for the CDR3: TGTGCCAGCAGAACCCCAGCGGGGGGTACCTACGAGCAGTACTTC.

This rearrangement joins TRBV11-2 to TRBJ1-2; 7 bases are a match to TRBD1. The CDR3 covers 16 residues. The germline gives CDR1 SGHAT, CDR2 FQNNGV. V trimming: 5 bases; J trimming: 2 bases; junction bases outside the gene matches: 11. CDR3 sequence: CASSPQVGDRNYGYTF. The CDR3 DNA follows: TGTGCCAGCAGCCCCCAAGTTGGGGACAGAAACTATGGCTACACCTTC.

This clone was detected once. This chain links TRBV19 with TRBJ1-4, with D possibly matching TRBD1 (5 bases). Trimming pared 5 bases from V and 8 bases from J, leaving 12 bases between. This CDR3 contains 13 residues. The germline V gene has CDR1 LNHDA and CDR2 SQIVND (reference sequence). CDR3 sequence: CASSPRRGEKLFF. CDR3 DNA sequence: TGTGCCAGTAGTCCGCGGAGGGGAGAAAAACTGTTTTTT.

The V and J genes are TRBV14 and TRBJ2-1; D gene unclear. The germline CDR1 and CDR2 sequences are SGHDN and FVKESK. Trimming left V 0 bases short and J 4 bases short, with 7 bases between. The CDR3 loop spans 14 amino acids. This CDR3 is CASSQDSKYNEQFF. CDR3 bases: TGTGCCAGCAGCCAAGATTCCAAATACAATGAGCAGTTCTTC. Variable domain in full (rest from reference TRBV14 and TRBJ2-1): EAGVTQFPSHSVIEKGQTVTLRCDPISGHDNLYWYRRVMGKEIKFLLHFVKESKQDESGMPNNRFLAERTGGTYSTLKVQPAELEDSGVYFCASSQDSKYNEQFFGPGTRLTVL.

V and J are TRBV2 and TRBJ2-3, with 7 bases lining up with TRBD1. The junction had 4 bases not matched to a gene; V was cut back by 7 bases and J by 0 bases. The V gene's germline CDR1 is SNHLY and CDR2 FYNNEI. The CDR3 has 14 amino acids. CDR3 protein: CASIDRDSTDTQYF. In nucleotides, the CDR3 is TGTGCCAGCATAGACAGGGATAGCACAGATACGCAGTATTTT. Filled out from reference TRBV2 and TRBJ2-3, the complete variable domain reads EPEVTQTPSHQVTQMGQEVILRCVPISNHLYFYWYRQILGQKVEFLVSFYNNEISEKSEIFDDQFSVERPDGSNFTLKIRSTKLEDSAMYFCASIDRDSTDTQYFGPGTRLTVL.

V is TRBV4-1 and J is TRBJ1-6; 7 bases agree with TRBD1. CDR1 and CDR2 (germline): MGHRA, YSYEKL. The CDR3 totals 18 residues. J was trimmed by 6 bases and V by 0 bases; bases with no gene match: 11. CDR3 region: CASSQDLKGGYGNSPLHF. The CDR3 DNA reads as TGCGCCAGCAGCCAAGACCTGAAAGGGGGCTATGGTAATTCACCCCTCCACTTT.

J is TRBJ1-2 and V is TRBV6-1; TRBD1 matches at 7 bases. The V segment lost 4 bases and the J segment 4 bases; nucleotides outside the gene matches: 3. Looked up from germline, CDR1 is MNHNS and CDR2 is SASEGT. The CDR3 is 13 residues long. The CDR3 loop is CASSGQGGYGYTF. DNA of the CDR3: TGTGCCAGCAGTGGACAGGGCGGCTATGGCTACACCTTC.

This chain joins TRBV2 and TRBJ1-1; TRBD1 agrees at 9 bases. The trim removed 4 bases at V and 1 base at J, leaving 4 bases unmatched. There are 15 residues in the CDR3. Germline V gene sequence: CDR1 SNHLY, CDR2 FYNNEI. CDR3 residues: CASSVRTGENTEAFF. The CDR3 bases are TGTGCCAGCAGTGTAAGGACAGGGGAGAACACTGAAGCTTTCTTT.

This chain joins TRBV6-5 and TRBJ1-1; TRBD1 might be the D (5 bases). The germline gives CDR1 MNHEY, CDR2 SVGAGI. V was pared by 2 bases and J by 4 bases, with 8 bases between. CDR3 length: 13 amino acids. The CDR3 spells CASSYGRGTEAFF. Here the CDR3 DNA reads TGTGCCAGCAGTTACGGGAGGGGCACTGAAGCTTTCTTT.

CDR3 in amino acids: CASSLLISGANVLTF. Here the CDR3 DNA reads TGTGCCAGCAGTTTACTAATCTCTGGGGCCAACGTCCTGACTTTC. The chain links TRBV27 to TRBJ2-6; D not certain. The CDR3 covers 15 residues. In germline, CDR1 is MNHEY, CDR2 SMNVEV (reference sequence). V was trimmed by 2 bases and J by 0 bases, leaving 5 bases between them.

The chain has TRBV2 and TRBJ1-1, with D possibly being TRBD1 (6 bases). Looked up from germline, CDR1 is SNHLY and CDR2 is FYNNEI. The ends were cut back, 2 bases at V and 1 base at J, with 11 bases in the middle. CDR3 length: 15 amino acids. CDR3 DNA: TGTGCCAGCAGTGAACAGGGGTTAGCGAACACTGAAGCTTTCTTT. Residues: CASSEQGLANTEAFF. The whole variable domain, remainder taken from reference TRBV2 and TRBJ1-1, is EPEVTQTPSHQVTQMGQEVILRCVPISNHLYFYWYRQILGQKVEFLVSFYNNEISEKSEIFDDQFSVERPDGSNFTLKIRSTKLEDSAMYFCASSEQGLANTEAFFGQGTRLTVV.

The CDR3 region is CASSLTGTGVLYGYTF. CDR3 DNA sequence: TGCGCCAGCAGCTTGACCGGGACAGGGGTACTCTATGGCTACACCTTC. The genes are TRBV5-1 and TRBJ1-2, with 10 positions matching TRBD1. The length of the CDR3 is 16 residues. Germline-derived CDR1 and CDR2 are SGHRS and YFSETQ. After removal of 1 base from V and 4 bases from J, the junction contained 7 bases not matched to a gene.

The genes are TRBV19 and TRBJ1-5; D unresolved. CDR1 and CDR2 (germline): LNHDA, SQIVND (reference sequence). Trimming left V 2 bases short and J 3 bases short, with 8 bases between. The CDR3 runs to 14 residues. CDR3 region: CASSISQDNQPQHF. In nucleotides, the CDR3 is TGTGCCAGTAGTATAAGCCAGGACAATCAGCCCCAGCATTTT.

The chain is built from TRBV19 and TRBJ2-3; 10 positions agree with TRBD2. The CDR3 totals 17 residues. Germline V gives CDR1 LNHDA, CDR2 SQIVND (reference sequence). V lost 1 base and J lost 5; bases outside the gene matches: 9. The chain's CDR3 is CASSIVERGGRGDTQYF. Here the CDR3 DNA reads TGTGCCAGTAGTATAGTCGAGCGGGGGGGCCGAGGAGATACGCAGTATTTT.

The chain recombines TRBV23-1 with TRBJ2-1; 9 nucleotides agree with TRBD2. TRBV23-1 is classed as an ORF, of uncertain function. There are 22 residues in the CDR3. V gave up 6 bases and J gave up 4 bases; unmatched junction bases: 28. In DNA, the CDR3 is TGCGCCAGCAGCCCCTTCGATGGTAGGGGTTTTGAGGTAGCGGGGGAATACAATGAGCAGTTCTTC. This sequence encodes CASSPFDGRGFEVAGEYNEQFF.

This chain uses TRBV5-1 with TRBJ1-1; 9 nucleotides agree with TRBD1. Germline V lookup: CDR1 SGHRS, CDR2 YFSETQ. This CDR3 spans 14 amino acids. V shed 5 bases and J 3 bases; nucleotides not matched to a gene: 5. Here the CDR3 DNA reads TGCGCCAGCAGTAGGGACAGGGCGGACACTGAAGCTTTCTTT. Amino acid sequence: CASSRDRADTEAFF.

V is TRBV10-3 and J is TRBJ1-4; 8 bases line up with TRBD1. The CDR3 has 13 amino acids. With 3 bases clipped from V and 6 bases from J, the junction kept 0 bases outside the gene matches. Looked up from germline, CDR1 is ENHRY and CDR2 is SYGVKD. In DNA, the CDR3 is TGTGCCATCAGTGACAGGGGGCATGAAAAACTGTTTTTT. As protein: CAISDRGHEKLFF.

J is TRBJ1-1 and V is TRBV6-5; D gene unclear. The CDR3 extends over 11 amino acids. Germline-derived CDR1 and CDR2 are MNHEY and SVGAGI. V lost 4 bases to trimming and J lost 7 bases, with 7 bases between them. The CDR3: CASSSAGEAFF. For the CDR3, the DNA is TGTGCCAGCAGTTCAGCAGGTGAAGCTTTCTTT.

The chain is built from TRBV19 and TRBJ2-2; 8 nucleotides match TRBD2. The CDR3 contains 16 residues. The J segment lost 7 bases and the V segment lost 4 bases, leaving 11 bases of the junction unmatched. Germline CDR1 LNHDA, CDR2 SQIVND (reference sequence). CDR3 sequence reads: CASSTPGGARVGELFF. The CDR3 bases are TGTGCCAGTAGTACCCCGGGGGGGGCGCGGGTCGGGGAGCTGTTTTTT.

The chain is built from TRBV27 and TRBJ2-3; weak D call: TRBD1 (5 bases). The germline gives CDR1 MNHEY, CDR2 SMNVEV (reference sequence). The CDR3 length is 15 residues. V was pared by 2 bases and J by 2 bases, with 11 bases between. This CDR3 is CASSLGATPTDTQYF. DNA for the CDR3: TGTGCCAGCAGTTTAGGGGCGACCCCCACAGATACGCAGTATTTT.